Following are 23 T cell receptor beta chains from one sample sequenced in a study of human T cells and chemical hapten exposure. One entry per CDR3 protein results from TCRdb running MiXCR on the RACE reads. The sample lists about 98,000 distinct CDR3 sequences, 11% occurring once. Time point given: pre-sensitization, week 0. Treatment in this sample: therapeutic diphenylcyclopropenone sensitization with weekly scalp DPC. The sample consisted of whole blood, taken in connection with sensitization to the hapten diphenylcyclopropenone (DPC). These receptor sequences come from a woman aged 60-70 years with alopecia areata. Some clones in this sample may be carry-over from other donors' samples.

In its sample, this clonotype was seen many times. The chain couples TRBV9 to TRBJ2-3; TRBD2 might be the D (6 bases). This CDR3 contains 16 residues. The ends were cut back, 0 bases at V and 6 bases at J, with 17 bases in the middle. CDR1 SGDLS and CDR2 YYNGEE come from the germline V gene. The CDR3 is CASSVVSTRGYDTQYF. In DNA form, the CDR3 reads TGTGCCAGCAGCGTAGTGTCGACTAGAGGGTATGATACGCAGTATTTT.

The V and J genes are TRBV4-1 and TRBJ2-7; D possibly uses TRBD1 or TRBD2 (6 bases each). The germline V and J ends were trimmed by 6 bases and 5 bases, with 20 bases remaining between them. Looked up from germline, CDR1 is MGHRA and CDR2 is YSYEKL. There are 15 residues in the CDR3. The CDR3 spells CASRREGGELHEQYF. CDR3 coding DNA: TGCGCCAGCAGACGTGAGGGGGGCGAGCTCCACGAGCAGTACTTC.

V and J are TRBV12-3 or TRBV12-4 and TRBJ2-7; either TRBD1 or TRBD2 may fit D (5 bases each). The CDR3 has 14 amino acids. Trimming shortened V by 4 bases and J by 2 bases, and 12 bases separated the two germline ends. The chain's CDR3 is CASSSSGRAYEQYF. Here the CDR3 DNA reads TGTGCCAGCAGTTCCTCGGGGCGAGCCTACGAGCAGTACTTC.

This clonotype has a count of ten or more. The rearrangement links TRBV9 to TRBJ1-2; D remains unclear. The CDR3 runs 11 residues. The germline V gene has CDR1 SGDLS and CDR2 YYNGEE. Trimming took off 5 bases at V and 0 bases at J, with 2 bases between the two ends. This CDR3 reads CASSTNYGYTF. CDR3 sequence (DNA): TGTGCCAGCAGTACTAACTATGGCTACACCTTC.

This clonotype was seen a handful of times. V gene TRBV18 combines with J gene TRBJ1-5; weak D call: TRBD1 (5 bases). Germline assignment: CDR1 KGHSH and CDR2 LQKENI. V was pared by 3 bases and J by 4 bases, with 10 bases between. This CDR3 region has 14 residues. The CDR3 region has the DNA TGTGCCAGCTCACCTCTGGGGGGGAATCAGCCCCAGCATTTT. This translates into CASSPLGGNQPQHF.

This chain's CDR3 is CASSQEGVVGTSGDTQYF. DNA for the CDR3: TGTGCCAGCAGCCAAGAGGGGGTTGTCGGGACTAGCGGTGATACGCAGTATTTT. The chain links TRBV3-1 to TRBJ2-3, with 11 bases that match TRBD2. Germline CDR1 LGHDT, CDR2 YNNKEL (reference sequence). CDR3 length equals 18 residues. V was pared by 0 bases and J by 6 bases, with 11 bases of the junction left unmatched.

This clonotype was detected many times. The V and J genes are TRBV7-9 and TRBJ2-7; 7 positions match TRBD1. The CDR3 runs 14 residues. Germline CDR1 and CDR2: SEHNR and FQNEAQ (reference sequence). V lost 5 bases to trimming and J lost 2 bases; unmatched junction nucleotides: 6. This CDR3 is CASSLLTGTYEQYF. CDR3 bases: TGTGCCAGCAGCCTATTGACAGGGACCTACGAGCAGTACTTC.

The CDR3 loop is CASSTYGGLQKLFF. DNA of the CDR3: TGTGCCAGCAGTACTTACGGGGGCCTTCAAAAACTGTTTTTT. The V gene is TRBV5-4, the J gene TRBJ1-4; maybe TRBD1 (6 bases). The CDR3 consists of 14 residues. Trimming took off 5 bases at V and 9 bases at J, with 17 bases between the two ends. The germline V gene has CDR1 SGHNT and CDR2 YYREEE (reference sequence).

This clonotype was picked up a small number of times. The V gene is TRBV27, the J gene TRBJ2-3, with TRBD2 identical over 9 bases. The CDR3 consists of 17 residues. The germline gives CDR1 MNHEY, CDR2 SMNVEV (reference sequence). The J segment lost 2 bases and the V segment lost 4 bases, leaving 10 bases of the junction unmatched. As DNA, the CDR3 is TGTGCCAGCAGTTCATCCTGGATAGCGGGGGTCACAGATACGCAGTATTTT. Translating it yields CASSSSWIAGVTDTQYF.

This clonotype was detected a few times. The rearrangement joins TRBV5-5 to TRBJ1-4; D not certain. Germline values: CDR1 SGHKS, CDR2 YYEKEE (reference sequence). This CDR3 is built from 17 residues. With 1 base removed from V and 0 bases from J, the gap between germline ends came to 13 bases. CDR3 residues: CASSLLHQPATNEKLFF. CDR3 DNA sequence: TGTGCCAGCAGCTTGTTGCACCAGCCTGCAACTAATGAAAAACTGTTTTTT.

J is TRBJ1-1 and V is TRBV13; unclear D gene. V lost 4 bases and J lost 5, with 14 bases in between. The CDR3 consists of 14 residues. Germline CDR1 reads PRHDT; CDR2 reads FYEKMQ (reference sequence). The CDR3 protein is CASSSPNGRTEAFF. DNA of the CDR3: TGTGCCAGCAGCTCCCCTAATGGACGGACTGAAGCTTTCTTT.

The chain links TRBV11-2 to TRBJ1-1; D gene unclear. The germline gives CDR1 SGHAT, CDR2 FQNNGV. This CDR3 contains 13 residues. V was clipped by 5 bases and J by 3 bases, with 10 bases between them. The CDR3 DNA is TGTGCCAGCAGCGAAAGTTGGTACACTGAAGCTTTCTTT. Translated: CASSESWYTEAFF. Full variable domain (remainder filled in from reference TRBV11-2 and TRBJ1-1): EAGVAQSPRYKIIEKRQSVAFWCNPISGHATLYWYQQILGQGPKLLIQFQNNGVVDDSQLPKDRFSAERLKGVDSTLKIQPAKLEDSAVYLCASSESWYTEAFFGQGTRLTVV.

The rearrangement joins TRBV5-1 to TRBJ2-1; D is undetermined. The V and J ends lost 5 bases and 7 bases respectively, with 10 bases between them. Germline CDR1 is SGHRS and CDR2 is YFSETQ. There are 12 residues in the CDR3. CDR3 protein: CASRLPENEQFF. In nucleotides, the CDR3 is TGCGCCAGCAGGCTCCCGGAGAATGAGCAGTTCTTC.

About this clonotype itself: The DNA is left out, because the CDR3 cannot be placed on it with certainty; the CDR3 is given as TCRdb lists it. The chain is built from TRBV7-6 and TRBJ1-6; TRBD1 was called by the table and not checked on the DNA. Germline values: CDR1 SGHVS, CDR2 FNYEAQ. The CDR3 length equals 15 residues, ends included. The chain's CDR3 is CASSLVAGGNSPLPF.

This clonotype was seen repeatedly, ten times or more. This sequence joins TRBV5-1 and TRBJ2-2, with 10 bases aligning to TRBD1. J lost 7 bases, V lost 4 bases, and 4 bases had no gene match. Germline V gene lookup returns CDR1 SGHRS and CDR2 YFSETQ. The CDR3 has 14 residues. CDR3 nucleotides: TGCGCCAGCAGCCCGGGACAGGGGATCGGGGAGCTGTTTTTT. Protein product: CASSPGQGIGELFF.

The chain recombines TRBV29-1 with TRBJ2-3; 8 nucleotides match TRBD2. The CDR3 is 15 amino acids. Trimming cost V 6 bases and J 1 base; bases outside gene matches: 9. CDR1 is SQVTM and CDR2 is ANQGSEA in the germline V gene. The CDR3 coding sequence is TGCAGCGTCGGAGATAGCGGGGTGGGCACAGATACGCAGTATTTT. It codes for CSVGDSGVGTDTQYF.

This clonotype was observed a handful of times. V and J are TRBV6-1 and TRBJ2-1; 8 bases line up with TRBD1. The CDR3 consists of 15 residues. V gave up 7 bases and J gave up 0 bases; unmatched junction bases: 5. CDR1 is MNHNS and CDR2 is SASEGT in the germline V gene. The DNA for the CDR3 is TGTGCCAGCAAAATGACAGGGGACTCCTACAATGAGCAGTTCTTC. This encodes CASKMTGDSYNEQFF.

This clonotype appeared a few times. The limits of the CDR3 on the DNA are not certain, so only TCRdb's listed CDR3 is given. The chain links TRBV6-1 to TRBJ2-2; no check of the table's D call, TRBD1, against the DNA was made. The CDR3 extends over 14 residues, inclusive of both ends. Per germline, CDR1 MNHNS and CDR2 SASEGT. CDR3 in amino acids: CATQGTNTGELFFF.

A word on this clonotype: A much larger clone differs by one base, so this may be a read error. The J gene is TRBJ1-2, the V gene TRBV2, with D perhaps matching TRBD1 (5 bases). From germline, CDR1 is SNHLY and CDR2 FYNNEI. This CDR3 region has 13 residues. V shed 4 bases and J shed 2 bases, with 8 bases lying between them. This CDR3 is CASSGDGNYGYTF. The CDR3 nucleotides read TGTGCCAGCAGTGGGGACGGGAACTATGGCTACACCTTC.

This clonotype was observed a few times. The rearrangement joins TRBV11-2 to TRBJ2-3, with D perhaps assigned TRBD1 or TRBD2 (5 bases each). Between the trimmed V and J ends, which lost 3 bases and 6 bases, there was a span of 16 bases. CDR1 is SGHAT, CDR2 FQNNGV, per germline. The CDR3 is made up of 15 amino acids. CDR3 in amino acids: CASSFDGGGGDTQYF. Written as DNA, the CDR3 is TGTGCCAGCAGCTTTGATGGGGGTGGCGGGGATACGCAGTATTTT.

This chain connects TRBV5-1 to TRBJ1-1; weak D call: TRBD1 (5 bases). The V end was cut by 2 bases, the J end by 4 bases, with 9 bases between. The germline gives CDR1 SGHRS, CDR2 YFSETQ. This CDR3 spans 13 amino acids. In nucleotides, the CDR3 is TGCGCCAGCAGCTTTCGGGGGAGCACTGAAGCTTTCTTT. It specifies CASSFRGSTEAFF.

Regarding this clonotype: A much larger clone lies one base from this, so it may be a read error. The chain recombines TRBV6-5 with TRBJ2-7; 12 bases line up with TRBD2. Germline CDR1 MNHEY, CDR2 SVGAGI. CDR3 size: 16 residues. The CDR3 bases are TGTGCCAGCCGAGGACTAGCGGGGATCTCGACCTACGGGCAGTACTTC. Translation gives CASRGLAGISTYGQYF.

V gene TRBV5-1 combines with J gene TRBJ1-2; D remains ambiguous. Trimming left V 0 bases short and J 4 bases short, with 7 bases between. The CDR3 length is 13 residues. Germline CDR1 reads SGHRS; CDR2 reads YFSETQ. CDR3 sequence (DNA): TGCGCCAGCAGCTTGGACGGGCCCTATGGCTACACCTTC. It codes for CASSLDGPYGYTF.